The T cell receptor (beta chain) under discussion was sequenced for a study of cytomegalovirus exposure and HLA in healthy donors. At the level of the study: One earlier analysis, a look at about 179 million T cells, found approximately 120 million unique TCR beta sequences.

Primers for the PCR totalled 60 Vbeta and 13 Jbeta. The method was immunoSEQ multiplex PCR; TCRdb's version includes in-frame clones alone and lacks a portion of them. The sample consists of some 180,000 clones, approximately 85% of them appearing once. Study conclusions and caveats: Some public TCRs appeared in many individuals, while most sequences were rare.

Regarding this clone: Its antigen is currently unknown.

The germline V gene has CDR1 SEHNR and CDR2 FQNEAQ (reference sequence). V gave up 5 bases and J gave up 3 bases; unmatched junction bases: 21. The CDR3 runs 19 residues. The chain combines TRBV7-9 with TRBJ2-5; 7 nucleotides align to TRBD1. Sequencing was performed on PBMCs. This TCR was sampled from a woman aged 50 to 60 in good health and CMV-seronegative. CDR3 residues: CASSPPLSDPGTVEETQYF. The CDR3 region has the DNA TGTGCCAGCAGCCCACCCCTATCGGACCCAGGGACAGTAGAAGAGACCCAGTACTTC.